The 32 T cell receptor beta chains given below trace back to one sample, sequenced in a study of blood T cell repertoires in COVID-19. Generated by immunoSEQ multiplex PCR, the TCRdb table keeps only in-frame clones and is missing some. The repertoire holds 200,000 to 300,000 clones, with around 89% as singletons. Sequencing was carried out using peripheral blood. The receptors shown here come from a middle-aged woman who had recovered from COVID-19.

In the case of this clone: The same CDR3 also results from other DNA sequences found in this sample. The V gene is TRBV5-4, the J gene TRBJ2-3; the match to TRBD2 covers 7 bases. This CDR3 spans 15 amino acids. J was trimmed by 1 base and V by 0 bases; bases with no gene match: 2. The germline V gene encodes CDR1 SGHNT and CDR2 YYREEE (reference sequence). Here the CDR3 reads CASSLGLAGTDTQYF. The CDR3 coding sequence is TGTGCCAGCAGCTTGGGGCTAGCGGGCACAGATACGCAGTATTTT.

The rearrangement joins TRBV19 to TRBJ2-5; 12 nucleotides align to TRBD2. Germline CDR1 is LNHDA and CDR2 is SQIVND (reference sequence). This CDR3 has 14 residues. V lost 10 bases to trimming and J lost 6 bases; unmatched junction nucleotides: 9. CDR3 sequence (DNA): TGTGCCACCTTGGAGACTAGCGGGAGACAGACCCAGTACTTC. Protein sequence: CATLETSGRQTQYF.

The V call is TRBV7-2, the J call TRBJ2-1, with 7 positions matching TRBD2. The CDR3 loop spans 14 amino acids. J gave up 6 bases and V 8 bases, and 10 bases lay outside the gene matches. Germline assignment: CDR1 SGHTA and CDR2 FQGNSA. Here the CDR3 reads CASEGGRPTNEQFF. As DNA, the CDR3 is TGTGCCAGCGAGGGAGGGCGACCCACCAATGAGCAGTTCTTC.

In DNA form, the CDR3 reads TGCGCCAGCAGGGGGGGTAGCGGGAGCACAGATACGCAGTATTTT. Its translation is CASRGGSGSTDTQYF. The chain uses TRBV5-1 and TRBJ2-3, with TRBD2 identical over 7 bases. The J segment lost 0 bases and the V segment lost 5 bases, leaving 6 bases of the junction unmatched. Germline lookup yields CDR1 SGHRS and CDR2 YFSETQ. This CDR3 is 15 amino acids long.

A single count supports this clone. The gene calls are TRBV4-3 and TRBJ2-1; D gene ambiguous. The ends were cut back, 11 bases at V and 1 base at J, with 15 bases in the middle. CDR3 size: 14 residues. The germline V gene has CDR1 LGHNA and CDR2 YSLEER. CDR3 sequence: CALRWFRSYNEQFF. In nucleotides, the CDR3 is TGCGCCCTACGGTGGTTCCGGTCCTACAATGAGCAGTTCTTC.

This clone was recorded only once. V is TRBV5-5 and J is TRBJ1-3; D possibly corresponds to TRBD1 (5 bases). V lost 0 bases to trimming and J lost 0 bases, with 10 bases between them. This CDR3 spans 16 amino acids. The germline CDR1 and CDR2 sequences are SGHKS and YYEKEE (reference sequence). The CDR3 bases are TGTGCCAGCAGCTTGGCCCCGGGGGTCTCTGGAAACACCATATATTTT. This codes for CASSLAPGVSGNTIYF. Full variable domain (remainder filled in from reference TRBV5-5 and TRBJ1-3): DAGVTQSPTHLIKTRGQQVTLRCSPISGHKSVSWYQQVLGQGPQFIFQYYEKEERGRGNFPDRFSARQFPNYSSELNVNALLLGDSALYLCASSLAPGVSGNTIYFGEGSWLTVV.

The chain has TRBV27 and TRBJ2-2; D possibly corresponds to TRBD2 (5 bases). The CDR3 totals 16 residues. V lost 0 bases and J lost 4, with 12 bases in between. Germline V gene data show CDR1 as MNHEY and CDR2 as SMNVEV (reference sequence). CDR3 bases: TGTGCCAGCAGTTTATCGGCCGCCCGGGGCACCGGGGAGCTGTTTTTT. Translating it yields CASSLSAARGTGELFF.

The rearrangement uses TRBV3-1 (or the pseudogene TRBV3-2) and TRBJ2-1; 9 bases fit TRBD2. Germline CDR1 is LGHDT and CDR2 is YNNKEL (reference sequence). J lost 4 bases, V lost 0 bases, and 7 bases had no gene match. The length of the CDR3 is 17 residues. The CDR3 loop reads CASSQDLVAGAYNEQFF. CDR3 sequence (DNA): TGTGCCAGCAGCCAAGATTTGGTAGCGGGGGCTTACAATGAGCAGTTCTTC.

This sequence joins TRBV11-2 and TRBJ2-5, with D possibly TRBD1 on 6 matching bases. The CDR3 runs to 16 residues. Trimming removed 5 bases at V and 2 bases at J, with 18 bases between. Germline CDR1 is SGHAT and CDR2 is FQNNGV. The CDR3 sequence: CASSPQGTSRQETQYF. The DNA of the CDR3 is TGTGCCAGCAGCCCCCAGGGGACCTCCCGACAAGAGACCCAGTACTTC. Variable domain in full (rest from reference TRBV11-2 and TRBJ2-5): EAGVAQSPRYKIIEKRQSVAFWCNPISGHATLYWYQQILGQGPKLLIQFQNNGVVDDSQLPKDRFSAERLKGVDSTLKIQPAKLEDSAVYLCASSPQGTSRQETQYFGPGTRLLVL.

The table lists this clone with a count of one. The V gene is TRBV3-1 (or the pseudogene TRBV3-2), the J gene TRBJ1-3, with D perhaps matching TRBD1 (6 bases). The V end was cut by 4 bases, the J end by 3 bases, with 16 bases between. This CDR3 region has 16 residues. Germline V gene sequence: CDR1 LGHDT, CDR2 YNNKEL (reference sequence). Here the CDR3 DNA reads TGTGCCAGCAGCCGGGGGGGCGCGAAAGTTGGAAACACCATATATTTT. Protein: CASSRGGAKVGNTIYF.

The chain combines TRBV19 with TRBJ1-3, with a tentative D call TRBD1 (5 bases). With 6 bases removed from V and 4 bases from J, the gap between germline ends came to 13 bases. The CDR3 length is 14 residues. Germline CDR1 and CDR2: LNHDA and SQIVND (reference sequence). The CDR3 loop is CASSPGTRGNTIYF. The CDR3, as DNA: TGTGCCAGTAGCCCCGGGACTCGAGGAAACACCATATATTTT.

This chain uses TRBV5-1 with TRBJ1-2, with 7 bases identical to TRBD1. J was trimmed by 2 bases and V by 4 bases; bases with no gene match: 14. The CDR3 has 17 amino acids. Germline V lookup: CDR1 SGHRS, CDR2 YFSETQ. The chain's CDR3 is CASSPRDSWEQNYGYTF. The CDR3 DNA follows: TGCGCCAGCAGCCCCAGGGACAGCTGGGAGCAAAACTATGGCTACACCTTC.

The chain links TRBV25-1 to TRBJ1-1, with D maybe TRBD1 (6 bases). From germline, CDR1 is MGHDK and CDR2 SYGVNS. This CDR3 has 14 amino acids. Trimming cost V 4 bases and J 1 base, with 10 bases left between them. The CDR3 is CASSATGRNTEAFF. DNA of the CDR3: TGTGCCAGCAGTGCGACAGGAAGGAACACTGAAGCTTTCTTT.

The chain combines TRBV7-6 with TRBJ2-2, with D maybe TRBD2 (5 bases). This CDR3 spans 16 amino acids. Germline values: CDR1 SGHVS, CDR2 FNYEAQ. Trimming removed 5 bases from V and 0 bases from J, with 13 bases in between. The CDR3 coding sequence is TGTGCCAGCAGCCCCCGGCCCGGGGCGAACACCGGGGAGCTGTTTTTT. Translating gives CASSPRPGANTGELFF.

V usage is TRBV19 and J usage is TRBJ1-4; D is undetermined. The CDR3 has 16 amino acids. The germline gives CDR1 LNHDA, CDR2 SQIVND (reference sequence). Trimming pared 6 bases from V and 1 base from J, leaving 15 bases between. The CDR3 loop is CASSAVLTRTNEKLFF. The CDR3 DNA reads TGTGCCAGTAGCGCAGTCCTGACAAGAACTAATGAAAAACTGTTTTTT.

The gene calls are TRBV4-1 and TRBJ1-5; weak D call: TRBD1 (6 bases). This CDR3 comprises 14 residues. The germline V gene has CDR1 MGHRA and CDR2 YSYEKL. Trimming cost V 4 bases and J 4 bases, with 11 bases left between them. CDR3 in amino acids: CASSPRQGNQPQHF. As DNA, the CDR3 is TGCGCCAGCAGCCCCCGGCAGGGGAATCAGCCCCAGCATTTT.

This chain connects TRBV7-2 to TRBJ1-2, with D possibly TRBD1 on 6 matching bases. Trimming removed 1 base from V and 8 bases from J, with 11 bases in between. CDR3 length equals 13 residues. Looked up from germline, CDR1 is SGHTA and CDR2 is FQGNSA. DNA for the CDR3: TGTGCCAGCAGCTTAGGGGGGCCCGGCGGCTACACCTTC. It specifies CASSLGGPGGYTF. Full variable domain (remainder filled in from reference TRBV7-2 and TRBJ1-2): GAGVSQSPSNKVTEKGKDVELRCDPISGHTALYWYRQSLGQGLEFLIYFQGNSAPDKSGLPSDRFSAERTGGSVSTLTIQRTQQEDSAVYLCASSLGGPGGYTFGSGTRLTVV.

The chain combines TRBV6-5 with TRBJ2-1; D ambiguous. The CDR3 consists of 15 residues. CDR1 and CDR2 from the germline V gene are MNHEY and SVGAGI. Trimming shortened V by 5 bases and J by 0 bases, and 11 bases separated the two germline ends. In DNA form, the CDR3 reads TGTGCCAGCAGTCCCGTAAGGAGCTCCTACAATGAGCAGTTCTTC. It is translated as CASSPVRSSYNEQFF.

The gene calls are TRBV30 and TRBJ2-3; 7 nucleotides match TRBD2. The CDR3 has 14 residues. From germline, CDR1 is GTSNPN and CDR2 SVGIG (reference sequence). Trimming cost V 0 bases and J 6 bases; bases outside gene matches: 6. CDR3: CAWSVSPGGDTQYF. CDR3 in DNA: TGTGCCTGGAGTGTATCACCCGGGGGGGATACGCAGTATTTT.

The CDR3 loop reads CASSHGLGLVAYEQYF. DNA for the CDR3: TGCGCCAGCAGCCACGGTCTCGGACTAGTTGCCTACGAGCAGTACTTC. The rearrangement links TRBV4-3 to TRBJ2-7; TRBD2 aligns across 7 bases. This CDR3 is 16 amino acids long. Germline values: CDR1 LGHNA, CDR2 YSLEER. Unmatched junction bases numbered 10, after V lost 3 bases and J lost 2 bases.

The chain has TRBV27 and TRBJ2-1; TRBD1 aligns across 9 bases. The germline V gene has CDR1 MNHEY and CDR2 SMNVEV (reference sequence). V trimming: 5 bases; J trimming: 6 bases; junction bases outside the gene matches: 11. CDR3 size: 16 residues. CDR3 protein: CASSPVGGTGTNEQFF. The DNA for the CDR3 is TGTGCCAGCAGTCCCGTCGGGGGGACAGGGACCAATGAGCAGTTCTTC.

The chain joins TRBV27 to TRBJ1-2; D is perhaps TRBD1 (5 bases). Germline V CDR1 and CDR2: MNHEY, SMNVEV (reference sequence). The ends were cut back, 0 bases at V and 0 bases at J, with 8 bases in the middle. The CDR3 runs to 15 residues. The CDR3 is CASSLSGQSNYGYTF. The CDR3 nucleotides are TGTGCCAGCAGTTTATCGGGGCAGTCTAACTATGGCTACACCTTC.

The chain is built from TRBV3-1 (or the pseudogene TRBV3-2) and TRBJ1-2; perhaps TRBD1 as D (6 bases). This CDR3 contains 13 residues. The germline V gene has CDR1 LGHDT and CDR2 YNNKEL (reference sequence). V lost 5 bases and J lost 6, with 13 bases in between. The CDR3 DNA is TGTGCCAGCAGCGGGGGGGCAGGGGATGGCTACACCTTC. As protein: CASSGGAGDGYTF.

V is TRBV7-8 and J is TRBJ1-5; 10 bases align to TRBD1. Germline trimming cut 4 bases from V and 7 bases from J; bases unmatched to any gene: 7. Per germline, CDR1 SGHVS and CDR2 FQNEAQ. The CDR3 runs to 15 residues. CDR3 in amino acids: CASSYRDRGSQPQHF. CDR3 in DNA: TGTGCCAGCAGCTATAGGGACAGGGGAAGCCAGCCCCAGCATTTT.

This chain joins TRBV7-2 and TRBJ2-6; tentatively, D is TRBD2 (6 bases). This CDR3 comprises 16 residues. Germline loops: CDR1 SGHTA, CDR2 FQGNSA. The ends were cut back, 1 base at V and 2 bases at J, with 9 bases in the middle. The CDR3 loop is CASSLGGVAGANVLTF. The CDR3 DNA follows: TGTGCCAGCAGCTTAGGGGGGGTTGCTGGGGCCAACGTCCTGACTTTC.

The chain has TRBV27 and TRBJ2-1; 11 bases agree with TRBD2. The CDR3 length is 16 residues. Germline trimming cut 5 bases from V and 6 bases from J; bases unmatched to any gene: 9. The germline CDR1 and CDR2 sequences are MNHEY and SMNVEV (reference sequence). In DNA form, the CDR3 reads TGTGCCAGCAGTCCCGCCGCTAGCGGGAGGTTCAATGAGCAGTTCTTC. Its protein is CASSPAASGRFNEQFF.

This chain joins TRBV5-4 and TRBJ1-4; 9 bases align to TRBD1. V shed 4 bases and J 8 bases; nucleotides not matched to a gene: 6. Germline V gene data show CDR1 as SGHNT and CDR2 as YYREEE (reference sequence). The CDR3 length is 14 residues. The CDR3 loop is CASSPGQGREKLFF. The CDR3 region has the DNA TGTGCCAGCAGCCCTGGACAGGGGAGGGAAAAACTGTTTTTT.

This clone was seen once. This chain links TRBV5-1 with TRBJ2-1, with a tentative D call TRBD1 (7 bases). Trimming stripped 5 bases from V and 1 base from J, with 13 bases between. The CDR3 consists of 15 residues. Germline CDR1 and CDR2: SGHRS and YFSETQ. The CDR3, as DNA: TGCGCCAGCAGGTCGCAGGGGGGTTCCTACAATGAGCAGTTCTTC. Its protein product is CASRSQGGSYNEQFF.

This chain uses TRBV30 with TRBJ1-2, with D possibly being TRBD1 (6 bases). Per the germline V gene, CDR1 is GTSNPN and CDR2 is SVGIG (reference sequence). The V gene lost 1 base and the J gene lost 10 bases, with 10 bases spanning the gap. The CDR3 extends over 11 amino acids. Here the CDR3 reads CAWSGTAFYTF. Written as DNA, the CDR3 is TGTGCCTGGAGTGGGACAGCCTTCTACACCTTC.

The gene calls are TRBV27 and TRBJ1-1; TRBD1 might be the D (6 bases). The length of the CDR3 is 13 residues. Germline values: CDR1 MNHEY, CDR2 SMNVEV (reference sequence). Between the trimmed V and J ends, which lost 5 bases and 1 base, there was a span of 8 bases. DNA for the CDR3: TGTGCCAGCAGTGGACAGCGGAACACTGAAGCTTTCTTT. It specifies CASSGQRNTEAFF.

The rearrangement joins TRBV10-3 to TRBJ1-1; 7 bases align to TRBD1. Germline CDR1 ENHRY, CDR2 SYGVKD. V lost 0 bases to trimming and J lost 5 bases; unmatched junction nucleotides: 3. The CDR3 has 14 amino acids. The CDR3 loop is CAISESPGGTEAFF. In DNA, the CDR3 is TGTGCCATCAGTGAGTCGCCAGGGGGAACTGAAGCTTTCTTT.

The gene calls are TRBV2 and TRBJ2-2; 9 bases align to TRBD2. The CDR3 is 15 residues long. Germline V CDR1 and CDR2: SNHLY, FYNNEI. With 6 bases clipped from V and 3 bases from J, the junction kept 5 bases outside the gene matches. CDR3 in amino acids: CASRQTSGYTGELFF. In nucleotides, the CDR3 is TGTGCCAGCAGGCAGACTAGCGGCTACACCGGGGAGCTGTTTTTT.